Presented here are 4 T cell receptor beta chains from one specimen sequenced in a study of blood T cell repertoires in COVID-19. The method was immunoSEQ multiplex PCR; TCRdb's version includes in-frame clones alone and lacks a portion of them. The sample yields 30,000 to 40,000 clones, 80% to 90% seen once. The sample taken for sequencing was peripheral blood. The receptors derive from a woman of 80 years or more with active or convalescent COVID-19.

The chain employs TRBV19 and TRBJ1-1, with D possibly TRBD1 on 6 matching bases. Trimming took off 7 bases at V and 4 bases at J, with 13 bases between the two ends. This CDR3 comprises 13 residues. CDR1 is LNHDA and CDR2 is SQIVND in the germline V gene (reference sequence). CDR3 protein: CASNYREFTEAFF. In nucleotides, the CDR3 is TGTGCCAGTAACTACAGGGAATTCACTGAAGCTTTCTTT.

A word on this clone: At one end, the junction sequence differs from germline, possibly due to a read error. This rearrangement joins TRBV7-2 to TRBJ1-1, with D possibly TRBD1 on 6 matching bases. The CDR3 has 11 amino acids. CDR1 and CDR2 (germline): SGHTA, FQGNSA. The CDR3 sequence is CASSSGQSNLF. CDR3 nucleotide sequence: TGTGCCAGCAGTTCTGGACAGAGTAATCTCTTT.

The J gene is TRBJ2-7, the V gene TRBV9; D gene uncertain. Germline lookup yields CDR1 SGDLS and CDR2 YYNGEE. Trimming removed 0 bases from V and 3 bases from J, with 10 bases in between. This CDR3 is built from 14 residues. CDR3 loop: CASSVGNSNYEQYF. CDR3 nucleotides: TGTGCCAGCAGCGTAGGAAACAGTAACTACGAGCAGTACTTC. Drawing the rest from reference TRBV9 and TRBJ2-7, the complete variable domain is DSGVTQTPKHLITATGQRVTLRCSPRSGDLSVYWYQQSLDQGLQFLIQYYNGEERAKGNILERFSAQQFPDLHSELNLSSLELGDSALYFCASSVGNSNYEQYFGPGTRLTVT.

This rearrangement joins TRBV7-3 to TRBJ1-2; perhaps TRBD1 as D (5 bases). Trimming took off 4 bases at V and 4 bases at J, with 10 bases between the two ends. The CDR3 contains 13 residues. Germline V gene sequence: CDR1 SGHTA, CDR2 FQGTGA. CDR3 loop: CASSSDRSYGYTF. For the CDR3, the DNA is TGTGCCAGCAGCTCAGACAGAAGCTATGGCTACACCTTC.